The 20 T cell receptor beta chains in this list originate from one sample, sequenced in a study of CD8 T cells in Susac syndrome. Random hexamers were used to reverse transcribe the RNA input (about 0.45 to 1 ug). TCRdb reanalysed the immunoSEQ multiplex PCR reads using MiXCR and keeps one entry per CDR3 protein. The table shows roughly 89,000 distinct CDR3 sequences, with 95% to 96% occurring only once. Sequenced input: CD8+ T cells from PBMCs. These receptors all come from a human donor with Susac syndrome.

The chain is built from TRBV19 and TRBJ1-5; 7 positions agree with TRBD1. The CDR3 has 15 amino acids. J gave up 0 bases and V 8 bases, and 7 bases lay outside the gene matches. CDR1 is LNHDA, CDR2 SQIVND, per germline (reference sequence). In nucleotides, the CDR3 is TGTGCCAGTCGAACAAACAGGGGTAGCAATCAGCCCCAGCATTTT. Its protein is CASRTNRGSNQPQHF.

This chain connects TRBV5-4 to TRBJ2-1; D is ambiguous. Germline V gives CDR1 SGHNT, CDR2 YYREEE (reference sequence). The CDR3 is 11 residues long. V lost 6 bases, J lost 4 bases, and 5 bases lay in between. The CDR3 loop is CASIKYNEQFF. The DNA for the CDR3 is TGTGCCAGCATCAAGTACAATGAGCAGTTCTTC.

J is TRBJ2-5 and V is TRBV5-1, with 7 nucleotides matching TRBD2. CDR1 SGHRS and CDR2 YFSETQ come from the germline V gene. The trim removed 4 bases at V and 5 bases at J, leaving 11 bases unmatched. The CDR3 totals 15 residues. As DNA, the CDR3 is TGCGCCAGCAGCGCGACTAGCCCGGTGGGGGAGACCCAGTACTTC. This gives the protein CASSATSPVGETQYF. The whole variable domain, filled in from reference TRBV5-1 and TRBJ2-5, reads KAGVTQTPRYLIKTRGQQVTLSCSPISGHRSVSWYQQTPGQGLQFLFEYFSETQRNKGNFPGRFSGRQFSNSRSEMNVSTLELGDSALYLCASSATSPVGETQYFGPGTRLLVL.

V usage is TRBV6-5 and J usage is TRBJ2-2; no definite D call. V gave up 8 bases and J gave up 1 base, with 8 bases separating them. CDR3 length equals 13 residues. The germline V gene has CDR1 MNHEY and CDR2 SVGAGI. The chain's CDR3 is CASGMVNTGELFF. The DNA for the CDR3 is TGTGCCAGCGGAATGGTGAACACCGGGGAGCTGTTTTTT.

The genes are TRBV5-4 and TRBJ2-1, with 8 bases matching TRBD2. V lost 1 base and J lost 6; bases outside the gene matches: 6. Germline V gives CDR1 SGHNT, CDR2 YYREEE (reference sequence). The CDR3 totals 15 residues. The CDR3 spells CASSLKREIRNEQFF. CDR3 DNA: TGTGCCAGCAGCTTGAAGCGGGAGATCCGCAATGAGCAGTTCTTC.

This chain uses TRBV2 with TRBJ1-2, with D unclear. Deletions cut 6 bases from V and 6 bases from J, with 5 bases between. Germline V gene data show CDR1 as SNHLY and CDR2 as FYNNEI. This CDR3 has 10 amino acids. The CDR3 DNA is TGTGCCAGCAGCCGGAATGGCTACACCTTC. Amino acid sequence: CASSRNGYTF.

This clonotype has only one observation. J is TRBJ2-5 and V is TRBV29-1; TRBD1 or TRBD2 may be the D gene (6 bases each). Germline CDR1 SQVTM, CDR2 ANQGSEA. The germline V and J ends were trimmed by 6 bases and 4 bases, with 18 bases remaining between them. This CDR3 spans 14 amino acids. DNA for the CDR3: TGCAGCGTCCCAGGTGGGGGGCGCGGAGAGACCCAGTACTTC. Amino acids: CSVPGGGRGETQYF.

V usage is TRBV15 and J usage is TRBJ1-1; 8 positions match TRBD1. J gave up 2 bases and V 3 bases, and 5 bases lay outside the gene matches. The CDR3 covers 15 residues. CDR1 is LNHNV, CDR2 YYDKDF, per germline (reference sequence). CDR3 sequence (DNA): TGTGCCACCAGCAGGGTAGGACAGGGAAACACTGAAGCTTTCTTT. Its translation: CATSRVGQGNTEAFF.

The V call is TRBV27, the J call TRBJ2-7, with a tentative D call TRBD2 (6 bases). The CDR3 length is 13 residues. Germline-derived CDR1 and CDR2 are MNHEY and SMNVEV (reference sequence). The V end lost 4 bases, the J end lost 1 base, and 8 bases lay between the germline ends. CDR3 sequence (DNA): TGTGCCAGCAGTTGGAGCGGGTCCTACGAGCAGTACTTC. Translation gives CASSWSGSYEQYF.

The chain employs TRBV28 and TRBJ2-7; D tentatively reads TRBD1 or TRBD2 (6 bases each). The CDR3 runs 11 residues. Trimming removed 7 bases at V and 4 bases at J, with 8 bases between. Looked up from germline, CDR1 is MDHEN and CDR2 is SYDVKM. The CDR3 protein is CASTGAYEQYF. The CDR3 nucleotides read TGTGCCAGCACGGGGGCATACGAGCAGTACTTC.

This clonotype has just one count. The rearrangement links TRBV7-9 to TRBJ2-5; TRBD1 or TRBD2 may be the D gene (5 bases each). There are 14 residues in the CDR3. V was shortened by 5 bases and J by 2 bases, with 12 bases between the two germline ends. Germline V gene data show CDR1 as SEHNR and CDR2 as FQNEAQ (reference sequence). In DNA, the CDR3 is TGTGCCAGCAGCCCGGGGCCCCGACAAGAGACCCAGTACTTC. Its protein is CASSPGPRQETQYF.

The rearrangement links TRBV7-2 to TRBJ2-5; D is unclear. The germline V and J ends were trimmed by 1 base and 1 base, with 7 bases remaining between them. Germline-derived CDR1 and CDR2 are SGHTA and FQGNSA. This CDR3 region has 14 residues. The CDR3 DNA sequence: TGTGCCAGCAGCTTAGTATCGGGCCAAGAGACCCAGTACTTC. Its translation is CASSLVSGQETQYF.

This chain connects TRBV20-1 to TRBJ1-1; a possible D gene is TRBD1 (5 bases). Germline CDR1 DFQATT, CDR2 SNEGSKA (reference sequence). This CDR3 spans 11 amino acids. Deletions cut 6 bases from V and 5 bases from J, with 10 bases between. Here the CDR3 reads CSASKGTEAFF. The CDR3 coding sequence is TGCAGTGCCTCCAAGGGGACTGAAGCTTTCTTT.

This clonotype was detected only once. The J gene is TRBJ2-3, the V gene TRBV24-1; D remains unclear. CDR1 and CDR2 from the germline V gene are KGHDR and SFDVKD. With 0 bases removed from V and 3 bases from J, the gap between germline ends came to 6 bases. The CDR3 is 14 amino acids. The CDR3 DNA sequence: TGTGCCACCAGTGATTTGGGCAGGACAGATACGCAGTATTTT. Translation: CATSDLGRTDTQYF.

A single count supports this clonotype. The chain recombines TRBV18 with TRBJ2-2; the D gene is possibly TRBD2 (6 bases). Trimming left V 7 bases short and J 4 bases short, with 7 bases between. This CDR3 comprises 12 residues. The germline V gene encodes CDR1 KGHSH and CDR2 LQKENI. This chain's CDR3 is CASCSGTGELFF. CDR3 DNA sequence: TGTGCCAGCTGTAGCGGCACCGGGGAGCTGTTTTTT.

This sequence joins TRBV7-9 and TRBJ2-7; D remains unclear. CDR1 and CDR2 (germline): SEHNR, FQNEAQ (reference sequence). The CDR3 runs 13 residues. V dropped 5 bases and J dropped 3 bases, with 11 bases sitting between them. CDR3 amino acids: CASSGVIGYEQYF. The CDR3 DNA sequence: TGTGCCAGCAGCGGGGTGATCGGCTACGAGCAGTACTTC. The whole variable domain, remainder taken from reference TRBV7-9 and TRBJ2-7, is DTGVSQNPRHKITKRGQNVTFRCDPISEHNRLYWYRQTLGQGPEFLTYFQNEAQLEKSRLLSDRFSAERPKGSFSTLEIQRTEQGDSAMYLCASSGVIGYEQYFGPGTRLTVT.

The J gene is TRBJ2-7, the V gene TRBV24-1; weak D call: TRBD2 (6 bases). The CDR3 has 15 residues. Germline V gene lookup returns CDR1 KGHDR and CDR2 SFDVKD. V lost 4 bases and J 7 bases, leaving 19 bases between the germline ends. The CDR3: CATSDPASGLWEQYF. CDR3 nucleotide sequence: TGTGCCACCAGTGACCCAGCGTCGGGACTGTGGGAGCAGTACTTC.

The chain has TRBV6-5 and TRBJ1-3; TRBD1 might be the D (6 bases). This CDR3 is 13 amino acids long. Germline values: CDR1 MNHEY, CDR2 SVGAGI. V dropped 6 bases and J dropped 4 bases, with 10 bases sitting between them. CDR3 residues: CASSQQGGNTIYF. The CDR3 bases are TGTGCCAGCAGCCAACAGGGAGGAAACACCATATATTTT.

The gene calls are TRBV7-9 and TRBJ2-7; no firm D call. Trimming cost V 6 bases and J 4 bases, with 10 bases left between them. This CDR3 region has 12 residues. The germline gives CDR1 SEHNR, CDR2 FQNEAQ (reference sequence). The CDR3 region has the DNA TGTGCCAGCAGTTTGAGTAGTTACGAGCAGTACTTC. It translates to CASSLSSYEQYF.

This chain joins TRBV20-1 and TRBJ1-3; no definite D call. CDR3 size: 13 residues. Germline lookup yields CDR1 DFQATT and CDR2 SNEGSKA (reference sequence). V was shortened by 1 base and J by 0 bases, with 4 bases between the two germline ends. CDR3 nucleotide sequence: TGCAGTGCTAGAGGTCTCTCTGGAAACACCATATATTTT. Translating gives CSARGLSGNTIYF.